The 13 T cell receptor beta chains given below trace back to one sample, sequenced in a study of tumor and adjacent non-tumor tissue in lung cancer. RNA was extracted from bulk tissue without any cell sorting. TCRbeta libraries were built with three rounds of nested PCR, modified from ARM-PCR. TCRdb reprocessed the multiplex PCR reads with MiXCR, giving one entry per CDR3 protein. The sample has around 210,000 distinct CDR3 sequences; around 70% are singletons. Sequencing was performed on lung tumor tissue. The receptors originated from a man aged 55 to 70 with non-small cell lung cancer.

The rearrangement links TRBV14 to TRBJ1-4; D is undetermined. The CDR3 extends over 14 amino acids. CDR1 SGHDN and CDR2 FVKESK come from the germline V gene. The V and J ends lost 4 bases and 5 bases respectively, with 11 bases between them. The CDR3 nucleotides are TGTGCCAGCAGCCCCCGGACGGGAAATGAAAAACTGTTTTTT. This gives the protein CASSPRTGNEKLFF.

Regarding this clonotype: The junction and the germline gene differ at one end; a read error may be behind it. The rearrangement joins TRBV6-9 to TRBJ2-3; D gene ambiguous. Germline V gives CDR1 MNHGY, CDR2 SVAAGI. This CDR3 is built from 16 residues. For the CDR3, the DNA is TGTGCCAGCAGTTACTCCGAGGCTAGATACACAGTTACGCAGTATTTT. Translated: CASSYSEARYTVTQYF.

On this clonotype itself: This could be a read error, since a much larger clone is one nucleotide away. CDR3 sequence: CASSFLTRPQHF. The CDR3 nucleotides are TGTGCCAGCAGTTTCCTCACTCGGCCCCAGCATTTT. The gene calls are TRBV6-2 or TRBV6-3 and TRBJ1-5; no clear D. Per the germline V gene, CDR1 is MNHEY and CDR2 is SVGEGT. This CDR3 region has 12 residues. V was shortened by 4 bases and J by 9 bases, with 10 bases between the two germline ends.

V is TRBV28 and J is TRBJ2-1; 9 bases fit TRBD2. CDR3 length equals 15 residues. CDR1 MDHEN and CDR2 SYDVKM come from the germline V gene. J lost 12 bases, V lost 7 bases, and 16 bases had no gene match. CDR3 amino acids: CASITTGLAGSGQFF. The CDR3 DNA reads TGTGCCAGCATCACGACGGGGCTAGCGGGGTCCGGGCAGTTCTTC.

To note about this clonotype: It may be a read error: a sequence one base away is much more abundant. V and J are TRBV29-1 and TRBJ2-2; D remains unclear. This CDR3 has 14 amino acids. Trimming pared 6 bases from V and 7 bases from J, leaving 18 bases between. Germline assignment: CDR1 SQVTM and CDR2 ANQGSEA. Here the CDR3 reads CSVAHTGRVGELFF. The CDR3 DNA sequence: TGCAGCGTCGCCCATACTGGTAGAGTCGGGGAGCTGTTTTTT.

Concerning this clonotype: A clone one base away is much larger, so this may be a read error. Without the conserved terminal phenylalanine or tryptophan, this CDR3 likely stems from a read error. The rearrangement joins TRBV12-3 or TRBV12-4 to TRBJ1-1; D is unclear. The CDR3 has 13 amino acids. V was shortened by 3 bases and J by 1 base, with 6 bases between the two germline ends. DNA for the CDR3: TGTGCCAGCAGTTTTGGGCAGAACACTGAAGCTTTCTCT. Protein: CASSFGQNTEAFS.

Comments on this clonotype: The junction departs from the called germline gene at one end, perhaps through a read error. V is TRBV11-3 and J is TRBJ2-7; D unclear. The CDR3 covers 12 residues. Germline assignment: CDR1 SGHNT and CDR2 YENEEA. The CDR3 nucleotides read TGTGCCAGCAACTTACCTCCTGCGGAGCAGTACTTC. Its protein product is CASNLPPAEQYF.

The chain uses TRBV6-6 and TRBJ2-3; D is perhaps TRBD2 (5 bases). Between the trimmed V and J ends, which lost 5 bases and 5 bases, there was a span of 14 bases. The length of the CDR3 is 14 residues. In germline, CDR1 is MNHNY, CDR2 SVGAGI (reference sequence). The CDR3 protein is CASSEGRAVDTQYF. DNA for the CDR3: TGTGCCAGCAGTGAGGGAAGGGCTGTAGATACGCAGTATTTT.

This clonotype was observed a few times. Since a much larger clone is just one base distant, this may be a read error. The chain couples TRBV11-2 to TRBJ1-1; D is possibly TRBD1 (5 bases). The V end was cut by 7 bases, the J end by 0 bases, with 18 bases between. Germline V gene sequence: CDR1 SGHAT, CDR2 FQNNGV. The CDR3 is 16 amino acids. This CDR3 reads CASNLGGAGLNTEAFF. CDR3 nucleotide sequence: TGTGCCAGCAACCTAGGAGGTGCAGGGCTGAACACTGAAGCTTTCTTT.

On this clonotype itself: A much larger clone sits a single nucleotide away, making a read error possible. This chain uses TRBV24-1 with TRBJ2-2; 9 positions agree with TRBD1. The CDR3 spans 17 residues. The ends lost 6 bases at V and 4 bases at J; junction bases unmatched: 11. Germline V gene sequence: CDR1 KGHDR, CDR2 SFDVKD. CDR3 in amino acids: CATSYSADRGITGELFF. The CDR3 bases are TGTGCCACCAGTTATTCGGCGGACAGGGGTATCACCGGGGAGCTGTTTTTT.

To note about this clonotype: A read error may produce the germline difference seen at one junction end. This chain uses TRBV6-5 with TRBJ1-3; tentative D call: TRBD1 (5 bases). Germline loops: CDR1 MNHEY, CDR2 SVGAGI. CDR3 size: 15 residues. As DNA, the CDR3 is TGTGCCAACAGTTGGGGCCCCCCGCATAGAAACACCATATATTTT. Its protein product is CANSWGPPHRNTIYF.

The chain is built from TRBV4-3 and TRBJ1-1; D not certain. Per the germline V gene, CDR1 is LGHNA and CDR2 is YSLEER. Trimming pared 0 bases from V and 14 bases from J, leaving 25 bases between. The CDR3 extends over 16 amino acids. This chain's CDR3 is CASSQDLSGSGTETFF. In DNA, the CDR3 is TGCGCCAGCAGCCAAGATTTAAGTGGCAGCGGCACTGAAACGTTCTTT.

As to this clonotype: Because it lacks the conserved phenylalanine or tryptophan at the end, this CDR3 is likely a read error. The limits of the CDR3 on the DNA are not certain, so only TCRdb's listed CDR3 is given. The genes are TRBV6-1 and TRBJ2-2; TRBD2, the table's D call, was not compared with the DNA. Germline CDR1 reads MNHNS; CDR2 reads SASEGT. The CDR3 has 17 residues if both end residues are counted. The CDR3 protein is CASSRSMGTRNTGELFI.